This T cell receptor (beta chain) originates from a study of OX40 agonist ivuxolimab in advanced cancers. Study-level results: Some of the lowest clonal expansion was seen in partial responders at 0.1-3.0 mg/kg.

Produced via immunoSEQ multiplex PCR; TCRdb's table is partial and in-frame only. The repertoire holds about 51,000 clones, with roughly four fifths as singletons. This clone was counted at least ten times. Antigen unknown. CDR3 size: 15 residues. Trimming pared 1 base from V and 0 bases from J, leaving 4 bases between. Per germline, CDR1 SGHVS and CDR2 FQNEAQ. This chain links TRBV7-8 with TRBJ2-6; no definite D call. The sequence came from an adult with an advanced solid tumor such as melanoma, head and neck, liver or kidney cancer. The sequenced sample was CD4+ or CD8+ T cells sorted from blood, obtained in a trial of the OX40 agonist ivuxolimab. CDR3 amino acids: CASSLDGSGANVLTF. CDR3 nucleotide sequence: TGTGCCAGCAGCTTAGATGGCTCTGGGGCCAACGTCCTGACTTTC. The full variable domain, completed using reference TRBV7-8 and TRBJ2-6, is GAGVSQSPRYKVAKRGQDVALRCDPISGHVSLFWYQQALGQGPEFLTYFQNEAQLDKSGLPSDRFFAERPEGSVSTLKIQRTQQEDSAVYLCASSLDGSGANVLTFGAGSRLTVL.